This is a list of T cell receptor beta chains from one sample in a study of T cell repertoires in cytomegalovirus infection. TCRdb used MiXCR to reprocess the reads, holding one entry per CDR3 protein. The table shows approximately 190,000 distinct CDR3 sequences, with roughly 27% occurring only once. Material: PBMCs. These receptors came from a human donor in good health (CMV status not recorded). Some clones in this sample may be carry-over from other donors' samples. The CDR3 runs from the conserved cysteine through the conserved F or W. The D gene is left open where the match is weak. The size entry is marked missing in some rows and otherwise reads once, few, many or a size class.

d_call,v_call,j_call,clone_size,cdr3_nt,cdr3_aa
-,TRBV11-2,TRBJ2-5,few,TGTGCCAGCAGCGCCACAGGAGGGGAGACCCAGTACTTC,CASSATGGETQYF
-,TRBV7-9,TRBJ1-2,-,TGTGCCAGCAGCTTCGGGCAGGGGATAGGGTATGGCTACACCTTC,CASSFGQGIGYGYTF
-,TRBV12-3/TRBV12-4,TRBJ1-1,few,TGTGCCAGCAGGGGCGGACCATACGAACCACCTGACGAAGCTTTCTTT,CASRGGPYEPPDEAFF
-,TRBV12-3/TRBV12-4,TRBJ2-1,many,TGTGCCAGCAGCCGCTCGGAGGGGAGCTCCTACAATGAGCAGTTCTTC,CASSRSEGSSYNEQFF
-,TRBV7-2,TRBJ2-7,many,TGTGCCAGCACCTTGGAAGGGGCCTACGAGCAGTACTTC,CASTLEGAYEQYF
-,TRBV18,TRBJ1-1,-,TGTGCCAGCTCACGGGAGGGATTGGAAACTGAAGCTTTCTTT,CASSREGLETEAFF
-,TRBV4-2,TRBJ1-1,-,TGTGCCAGCACCCCCCAGGGGCGCAACACTGAAGCTTTCTTT,CASTPQGRNTEAFF
-,TRBV12-3/TRBV12-4,TRBJ2-7,few,TGTGCCAGCAGTCCAGGGTTCGAGCAGTACTTC,CASSPGFEQYF
TRBD1,TRBV2,TRBJ2-6,-,TGTGCCAGCGACTACACAGGGGTTGGGGCCAACGTCCTGACTTTC,CASDYTGVGANVLTF
-,TRBV4-1,TRBJ2-7,-,TGCGCCAGCAGCCAAGGCGAGGGACGGAGCTCCTACGAGCAGTACTTC,CASSQGEGRSSYEQYF